These 11 T cell receptor beta chains came from one sample sequenced in a study of blood T cell repertoires in COVID-19. This table comes from immunoSEQ multiplex PCR, and its TCRdb copy is limited to in-frame clones, with some not included. The sample yields roughly 48,000 clones, about 86% seen once. Sequencing was carried out using peripheral blood. These receptors all come from a human donor in a cohort sampled during active COVID-19.

CDR3 nucleotides: TGTGCCTGGAGTTCTTTGACTGAAGCTTTCTTT. It encodes CAWSSLTEAFF. V usage is TRBV30 and J usage is TRBJ1-1; D unresolved. Per germline, CDR1 GTSNPN and CDR2 SVGIG (reference sequence). The V end was cut by 2 bases, the J end by 5 bases, with 6 bases between. The CDR3 extends over 11 amino acids.

The chain carries TRBV28 and TRBJ2-1; TRBD2 matches 11 bases. The CDR3 has 17 residues. CDR1 and CDR2 (germline): MDHEN, SYDVKM. The trim removed 2 bases at V and 4 bases at J, leaving 7 bases unmatched. In nucleotides, the CDR3 is TGTGCCAGCAGTTTAGCCCGACTAGCGGGGCTTTACAATGAGCAGTTCTTC. It specifies CASSLARLAGLYNEQFF.

The CDR3 coding sequence is TGCAGTGCTAGTGACGGCTCCTACGAGCAGTACTTC. Its translation is CSASDGSYEQYF. The chain uses TRBV20-1 and TRBJ2-7; D remains unclear. This CDR3 contains 12 residues. The V end lost 3 bases, the J end lost 0 bases, and 6 bases lay between the germline ends. Per germline, CDR1 DFQATT and CDR2 SNEGSKA (reference sequence).

This clone has just one count. The J gene is TRBJ1-5, the V gene TRBV29-1, with 8 bases that match TRBD1. The germline gives CDR1 SQVTM, CDR2 ANQGSEA. This CDR3 is 12 amino acids long. Losses at the gene ends were 4 bases for V and 7 bases for J; bases not matched to a gene: 3. The CDR3 sequence: CSVATGDQPQHF. As DNA, the CDR3 is TGCAGCGTTGCGACAGGGGACCAGCCCCAGCATTTT.

V is TRBV30 and J is TRBJ2-2; 10 bases fit TRBD2. CDR3 length: 15 amino acids. The trim removed 4 bases at V and 5 bases at J, leaving 7 bases unmatched. From germline, CDR1 is GTSNPN and CDR2 SVGIG (reference sequence). CDR3 protein: CAWIKRGGLTGELFF. The CDR3 coding sequence is TGTGCCTGGATCAAGCGGGGGGGATTGACCGGGGAGCTGTTTTTT.

As regards this clone: A junction end diverges from the germline sequence, so it may reflect a read error. The CDR3 reads CASSSGQGGEQYF. CDR3 DNA sequence: TGTGCTAGCAGCTCCGGCCAGGGGGGCGAGCAGTACTTC. This chain joins TRBV7-7 and TRBJ2-7, with TRBD1 as a possible D gene (7 bases). The CDR3 spans 13 residues. Germline CDR1 is SSHAT and CDR2 is FNYEAQ (reference sequence).

The chain couples TRBV11-2 to TRBJ1-4; maybe TRBD1 (5 bases). Trimming took off 2 bases at V and 7 bases at J, with 8 bases between the two ends. This CDR3 is 13 amino acids long. Germline V lookup: CDR1 SGHAT, CDR2 FQNNGV. CDR3 bases: TGTGCCAGCAGCTTATGGGGCGGTGAAAAACTGTTTTTT. It translates to CASSLWGGEKLFF.

This chain uses TRBV9 with TRBJ2-4; 13 bases are shared with TRBD2. Germline assignment: CDR1 SGDLS and CDR2 YYNGEE. The junction had 11 bases not matched to a gene; V was cut back by 7 bases and J by 4 bases. The CDR3 length is 17 residues. The CDR3 is CASSRLAGGSLKNIQYF. The CDR3 DNA sequence: TGTGCCAGCTCCCGACTAGCGGGGGGCTCTCTAAAAAACATTCAGTACTTC.

This sequence joins TRBV19 and TRBJ1-2, with a tentative D call TRBD1 (6 bases). The CDR3 is 16 amino acids. Germline values: CDR1 LNHDA, CDR2 SQIVND (reference sequence). V was trimmed by 1 base and J by 4 bases, leaving 16 bases between them. The CDR3 nucleotides are TGTGCCAGTAGTATAGTCGCCCTGGGGGCCGGCTATGGCTACACCTTC. Its protein product is CASSIVALGAGYGYTF.

The V call is TRBV27, the J call TRBJ1-1; D might be TRBD1 (6 bases). Germline V gene sequence: CDR1 MNHEY, CDR2 SMNVEV (reference sequence). The CDR3 length is 14 residues. Trimming took off 6 bases at V and 6 bases at J, with 17 bases between the two ends. This CDR3 is CASRRQALLSEAFF. DNA of the CDR3: TGTGCCAGCAGACGACAGGCCCTCCTGTCTGAAGCTTTCTTT.

This chain links TRBV29-1 with TRBJ1-5, with D possibly TRBD1 on 6 matching bases. Trimming took off 6 bases at V and 3 bases at J, with 12 bases between the two ends. The CDR3 contains 13 residues. Germline values: CDR1 SQVTM, CDR2 ANQGSEA. The CDR3 sequence is CSVVDSYNQPQHF. The CDR3 DNA follows: TGCAGCGTCGTGGACAGCTACAATCAGCCCCAGCATTTT.